This is a list of T cell receptor beta chains from one sample in a study of long-term antiretroviral therapy in people with HIV. Produced via immunoSEQ multiplex PCR; TCRdb's table is partial and in-frame only. The sample contains tens of thousands of clones, approximately 85% of which appear only once. This specimen was unsorted PBMCs, taken roughly 2.8 years before starting antiretroviral therapy. The receptors were gathered from a woman in her 30s with HIV. The CDR3 runs from the conserved cysteine through the conserved F or W. A D gene is named only where the DNA matches it firmly. Expanded clones are given a class, and other clones once, few, many or no size at all.

J	D	V	size	length	DNA	CDR3
TRBJ2-2	-	TRBV19	-	14	TGTGCCAGTAGTTTCGGCGGGAACACCGGGGAGCTGTTTTTT	CASSFGGNTGELFF
TRBJ2-5	TRBD2	TRBV7-6	-	15	TGTGCCAGCAGCTACTCCGGGACTACCGAAGAGACCCAGTACTTC	CASSYSGTTEETQYF
TRBJ1-6	TRBD1	TRBV19	few	14	TGTGCCAGTAGTCTTCGGACAGGGGATTCACCCCTCCACTTT	CASSLRTGDSPLHF
TRBJ2-5	-	TRBV9	once	13	TGTGCCAGCAGCTCCGGGGGTTCCGAGACCCAGTACTTC	CASSSGGSETQYF
TRBJ1-2	TRBD1	TRBV18	-	16	TGTGCCAGCTCACCGGGGACAGGAGATTTAAGTGATGGCTACACCTTC	CASSPGTGDLSDGYTF
TRBJ2-1	-	TRBV5-4	few	14	TGTGCCAGCAGCTTAAACCCCGGGAGCAATGAGCAGTTCTTC	CASSLNPGSNEQFF
TRBJ2-5	-	TRBV5-1	-	14	TGCGCCAGCAGCTTGCGCGGTAGAGGAGAGACCCAGTACTTC	CASSLRGRGETQYF
TRBJ2-2	-	TRBV5-1	-	15	TGCGCCAGCAGCTTCTCCCTCCCAAGCACCGGGGAGCTGTTTTTT	CASSFSLPSTGELFF
TRBJ1-2	-	TRBV29-1	-	12	TGCAGCGTTGAGGAGATTCTAGGCGGCTACACCTTC	CSVEEILGGYTF
TRBJ2-7	-	TRBV19	-	14	TGTGCCAGTAGTAATGGGATTTTTACCTACGAGCAGTACTTC	CASSNGIFTYEQYF
TRBJ2-4	-	TRBV5-5	-	12	TGTGCCAGCAGCGCAGGCCTAAACATTCAGTACTTC	CASSAGLNIQYF
TRBJ2-7	-	TRBV11-1	-	14	TGTGCCAGCAGAGAAAGTGATGGTGCCTACGAGCAGTACTTC	CASRESDGAYEQYF